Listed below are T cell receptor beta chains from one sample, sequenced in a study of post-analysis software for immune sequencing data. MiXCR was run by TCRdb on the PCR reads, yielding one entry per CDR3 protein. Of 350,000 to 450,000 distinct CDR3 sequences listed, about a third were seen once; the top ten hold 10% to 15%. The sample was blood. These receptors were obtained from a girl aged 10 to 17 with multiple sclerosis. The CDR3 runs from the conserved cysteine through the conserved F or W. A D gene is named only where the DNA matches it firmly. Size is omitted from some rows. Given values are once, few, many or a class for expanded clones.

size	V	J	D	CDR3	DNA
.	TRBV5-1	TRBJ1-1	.	CASRQNTEAFF	TGTGCCAGCAGGCAAAACACTGAAGCTTTCTTT
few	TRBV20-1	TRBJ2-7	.	CSARDHISSIEQYF	TGCAGTGCTAGAGATCACATCTCAAGCATTGAGCAGTACTTC
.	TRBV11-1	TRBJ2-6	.	CASSLAGVLGANVLTF	TGTGCCAGCAGCTTAGCAGGGGTTCTGGGGGCCAACGTCCTGACTTTC
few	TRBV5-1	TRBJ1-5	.	CASSLVGGPNQPQHF	TGCGCCAGCAGCTTGGTGGGGGGACCCAATCAGCCCCAGCATTTT
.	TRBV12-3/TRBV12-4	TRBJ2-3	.	CASSLTDQGRYTDTQYF	TGTGCCAGCAGTTTGACGGACCAGGGACGGTACACAGATACGCAGTATTTT
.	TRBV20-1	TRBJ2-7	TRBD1	CSAVRDRDEQYF	TGCAGTGCCGTCCGGGACAGGGACGAGCAGTACTTC
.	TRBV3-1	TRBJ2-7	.	CASSPGTDMGEQYF	TGTGCCAGCAGCCCCGGGACGGATATGGGGGAGCAGTACTTC
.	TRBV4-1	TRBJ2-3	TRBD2	CASSLTTSGGFLTDTQYF	TGCGCCAGCAGCCTCACGACTAGCGGGGGGTTCCTCACAGATACGCAGTATTTT
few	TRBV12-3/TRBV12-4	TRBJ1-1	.	CASSTLSTEAFF	TGTGCCAGCAGCACCTTGAGCACTGAAGCTTTCTTT
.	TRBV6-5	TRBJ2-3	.	CASRPQAARTDTQYF	TGTGCCAGCAGGCCCCAAGCGGCCCGCACAGATACGCAGTATTTT
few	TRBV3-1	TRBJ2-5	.	CASSQDFGETQYF	TGTGCCAGCAGCCAAGATTTCGGAGAGACCCAGTACTTC
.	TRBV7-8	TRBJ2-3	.	CASSPGLGGPSADTQYF	TGTGCCAGCAGCCCCGGGTTAGGGGGGCCCAGCGCAGATACGCAGTATTTT
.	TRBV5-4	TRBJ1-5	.	CASSLVPNQPQHF	TGTGCCAGCAGCTTGGTCCCAAATCAGCCCCAGCATTTT
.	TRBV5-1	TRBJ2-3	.	CASSPRPSISTDTQYF	TGCGCCAGCAGCCCACGGCCTAGTATAAGCACAGATACGCAGTATTTT
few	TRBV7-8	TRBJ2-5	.	CASSLVGIKETQYF	TGTGCCAGCAGCTTAGTCGGGATAAAGGAGACCCAGTACTTC
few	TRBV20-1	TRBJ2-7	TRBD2	CSALGLGNTYEQYF	TGCAGTGCCCTGGGACTAGGCAACACCTACGAGCAGTACTTC
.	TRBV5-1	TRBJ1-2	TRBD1	CASSLGQEVYTF	TGCGCCAGCAGCCTGGGACAGGAAGTCTACACCTTC
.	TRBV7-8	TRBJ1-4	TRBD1	CAGNSNDRGDEKLFF	TGTGCCGGCAACTCGAATGACAGGGGAGATGAAAAACTGTTTTTT
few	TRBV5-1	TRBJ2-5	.	CASSAVGREQYF	TGCGCCAGCAGCGCGGTTGGAAGGGAGCAGTACTTC